This T cell receptor (beta chain) appears in the sequencing data of a study of blood T cell repertoires in COVID-19. Study context: COVID-19 samples collected from the United States, Italy and Spain covered acute and convalescent phases. T cells, B-cell-depleted T cells, or PBMCs provided the cDNA or gDNA that served as material.

The CDR3 covers 17 residues. Trimming cost V 4 bases and J 0 bases; bases outside gene matches: 7. The V gene's germline CDR1 is SGHRS and CDR2 YFSETQ. Per the original data handling: Amplification of reference gene primers was used by the study to estimate nucleated cell counts. The protocol was immunoSEQ multiplex PCR, while the TCRdb copy is restricted to in-frame clones and leaves out a portion. For V, J and clone size, that table is used; D and trimming come from the DNA. Among 200,000 to 250,000 clones listed, around 87% were seen once. Source material: peripheral blood. The receptor was isolated from a man in his sixties with acute or convalescent COVID-19. J is TRBJ1-3 and V is TRBV5-1; TRBD1 agrees at 10 bases. As DNA, the CDR3 is TGCGCCAGCAGCGGCGGGACAGGGGCCCACTCTGGAAACACCATATATTTT. As protein: CASSGGTGAHSGNTIYF.